This T cell receptor beta chain stems from a study of blood T cells in healthy people across ages. The study's findings and limits: Across samples, TCR beta diversity tracked strongly with naive T cell percentage. Long-lived donors had more naive CD4+ cells and higher diversity than aged donors.

Remarks on this clonotype: Antigen: not known.

The authors ran a second PCR of about 6 to 11 cycles using a sample-barcoded 5' primer and a J-beta primer mix. Carrying 12 random nucleotides, a template-switch adaptor labeled each individual cDNA molecule. TCRdb reprocessed the 5' RACE reads with MiXCR, giving one entry per CDR3 protein. Found here are approximately 1.5 million distinct CDR3 sequences, around 40% of them singletons; the top ten hold around 4%. The germline V gene has CDR1 DFQATT and CDR2 SNEGSKA (reference sequence). This CDR3 has 15 amino acids. V shed 0 bases and J 3 bases; nucleotides not matched to a gene: 3. The gene calls are TRBV20-1 and TRBJ2-1; 9 nucleotides match TRBD2. This receptor was identified in a woman between 18 and 30 years old in good health. The specimen sequenced was blood. The CDR3 DNA reads as TGCAGTGCTAGAGATATGACTAGCGGCTACAATGAGCAGTTCTTC. This encodes CSARDMTSGYNEQFF.